This entry lists 13 T cell receptor beta chains sequenced from one sample in a study of cytomegalovirus exposure and HLA in healthy donors (dated by TCRdb to 2017 to 2019). Library generation was performed with the immunoSEQ multiplex PCR assay. The multiplex PCR relied on a mix of 60 forward primers for TCR Vbeta segments and 13 reverse primers for TCR Jbeta segments. TCRdb took over this immuneACCESS table, retaining in-frame rearrangements with V and J assigned. Such tables are incomplete; in checked studies, under half of the missing clones stem from an unresolved V gene, and the remainder is unexplained. The record for this sample contains 150,000 to 200,000 clones. The ten most abundant clones make up approximately 0.72% of the sample. The sample taken for sequencing was PBMCs. The receptor source for this set is a woman aged 18-29 years in good health and CMV-seropositive.

The gene calls are TRBV6-5 and TRBJ1-5; D is perhaps TRBD1 (6 bases). The germline V gene encodes CDR1 MNHEY and CDR2 SVGAGI. Trimming cost V 0 bases and J 4 bases, with 10 bases left between them. The CDR3 has 15 amino acids. CDR3 sequence (DNA): TGTGCCAGCAGTTACTCGGACAGTCTTAATCAGCCCCAGCATTTT. Its protein product is CASSYSDSLNQPQHF.

This chain joins TRBV7-9 and TRBJ1-4; TRBD1 matches at 8 bases. Germline CDR1 reads SEHNR; CDR2 reads FQNEAQ (reference sequence). V shed 5 bases and J 7 bases; nucleotides not matched to a gene: 9. The CDR3 is 15 residues long. The CDR3, as DNA: TGTGCCAGCAGCGCAAGGACAGGGCGGTCTGAAAAACTGTTTTTT. Residues: CASSARTGRSEKLFF.

The chain uses TRBV10-2 and TRBJ1-5, with a weak D call TRBD1 (6 bases). Looked up from germline, CDR1 is WSHSY and CDR2 is SAAADI. Trimming removed 7 bases from V and 4 bases from J, with 11 bases in between. The CDR3 totals 13 residues. CDR3 loop: CASTQGMNQPQHF. As DNA, the CDR3 is TGCGCCAGCACACAGGGAATGAATCAGCCCCAGCATTTT.

The V gene is TRBV13, the J gene TRBJ1-1, with 8 positions matching TRBD1. The CDR3 has 18 amino acids. V gave up 3 bases and J gave up 4 bases; unmatched junction bases: 16. Looked up from germline, CDR1 is PRHDT and CDR2 is FYEKMQ (reference sequence). Here the CDR3 DNA reads TGTGCCAGCAGCTTTAGACAGGGGCGCTTAGGAGATGGCACTGAAGCTTTCTTT. It specifies CASSFRQGRLGDGTEAFF.

The chain has TRBV2 and TRBJ2-3, with TRBD2 matching 14 bases. V gave up 5 bases and J gave up 6 bases; unmatched junction bases: 4. This CDR3 spans 15 amino acids. Germline CDR1 and CDR2: SNHLY and FYNNEI. CDR3 protein: CASSRLAGGLDTQYF. The DNA of the CDR3 is TGTGCCAGCAGTCGACTAGCGGGGGGGCTTGATACGCAGTATTTT.

The chain employs TRBV7-9 and TRBJ2-7, with D possibly being TRBD2 (6 bases). Germline lookup yields CDR1 SEHNR and CDR2 FQNEAQ (reference sequence). This CDR3 has 15 amino acids. V was shortened by 1 base and J by 2 bases, with 12 bases between the two germline ends. The CDR3 is CASSLEGSGPYEQYF. In nucleotides, the CDR3 is TGTGCCAGCAGCTTAGAGGGCAGCGGGCCCTACGAGCAGTACTTC.

The genes are TRBV2 and TRBJ1-2, with D maybe TRBD1 (6 bases). The V end lost 7 bases, the J end lost 2 bases, and 14 bases lay between the germline ends. This CDR3 comprises 14 residues. Germline V gene data show CDR1 as SNHLY and CDR2 as FYNNEI. The CDR3: CASILTGQNYGYTF. CDR3 DNA: TGTGCCAGCATTCTGACAGGTCAGAACTATGGCTACACCTTC. Variable domain in full (rest from reference TRBV2 and TRBJ1-2): EPEVTQTPSHQVTQMGQEVILRCVPISNHLYFYWYRQILGQKVEFLVSFYNNEISEKSEIFDDQFSVERPDGSNFTLKIRSTKLEDSAMYFCASILTGQNYGYTFGSGTRLTVV.

The chain employs TRBV5-4 and TRBJ2-3; 7 bases agree with TRBD2. V lost 4 bases, J lost 6 bases, and 14 bases stayed unmatched. CDR3 length equals 16 residues. The germline V gene has CDR1 SGHNT and CDR2 YYREEE (reference sequence). CDR3 sequence reads: CASSHRTSGEQDTQYF. The DNA for the CDR3 is TGTGCCAGCAGCCACCGTACGAGCGGGGAGCAGGATACGCAGTATTTT.

The J gene is TRBJ2-1, the V gene TRBV5-1; the match to TRBD1 covers 8 bases. Trimming cost V 1 base and J 2 bases; bases outside gene matches: 2. The CDR3 is 15 amino acids. Per germline, CDR1 SGHRS and CDR2 YFSETQ. In nucleotides, the CDR3 is TGCGCCAGCAGCTTGACAGGGGGGACCTACAATGAGCAGTTCTTC. Protein: CASSLTGGTYNEQFF.

About this clone itself: Other DNA sequences of this sample code for an identical CDR3. The CDR3 coding sequence is TGTGCCAGCAGTTACTCGTCGGGGGGCTCCTACAATGAGCAGTTCTTC. Protein sequence: CASSYSSGGSYNEQFF. The chain joins TRBV6-5 to TRBJ2-1, with 7 bases fitting TRBD2. The CDR3 is 16 residues long. The junction had 2 bases not matched to a gene; V was cut back by 0 bases and J by 0 bases. Germline V gives CDR1 MNHEY, CDR2 SVGAGI.

This chain joins TRBV19 and TRBJ1-4; the D is unclear. This CDR3 has 15 amino acids. V lost 1 base to trimming and J lost 3 bases, with 9 bases between them. The V gene's germline CDR1 is LNHDA and CDR2 SQIVND (reference sequence). In DNA, the CDR3 is TGTGCCAGTAGTATAGTAACAGTCGCTAATGAAAAACTGTTTTTT. It encodes CASSIVTVANEKLFF.

CDR3 region: CASSPGTAYTEAFF. CDR3 coding DNA: TGTGCCAGCTCACCCGGGACAGCCTACACTGAAGCTTTCTTT. The chain couples TRBV7-2 to TRBJ1-1, with 7 nucleotides matching TRBD1. Germline V CDR1 and CDR2: SGHTA, FQGNSA. V trimming: 8 bases; J trimming: 3 bases; junction bases outside the gene matches: 9. This CDR3 region has 14 residues.

The chain recombines TRBV5-6 with TRBJ1-2, with 9 bases lining up with TRBD1. Trimming cost V 4 bases and J 6 bases; bases outside gene matches: 7. This CDR3 region has 14 residues. Germline CDR1 reads SGHDT; CDR2 reads YYEEEE. Here the CDR3 reads CASSIGQGSHGYTF. The CDR3 region has the DNA TGTGCCAGCAGCATAGGACAGGGGAGTCATGGCTACACCTTC.